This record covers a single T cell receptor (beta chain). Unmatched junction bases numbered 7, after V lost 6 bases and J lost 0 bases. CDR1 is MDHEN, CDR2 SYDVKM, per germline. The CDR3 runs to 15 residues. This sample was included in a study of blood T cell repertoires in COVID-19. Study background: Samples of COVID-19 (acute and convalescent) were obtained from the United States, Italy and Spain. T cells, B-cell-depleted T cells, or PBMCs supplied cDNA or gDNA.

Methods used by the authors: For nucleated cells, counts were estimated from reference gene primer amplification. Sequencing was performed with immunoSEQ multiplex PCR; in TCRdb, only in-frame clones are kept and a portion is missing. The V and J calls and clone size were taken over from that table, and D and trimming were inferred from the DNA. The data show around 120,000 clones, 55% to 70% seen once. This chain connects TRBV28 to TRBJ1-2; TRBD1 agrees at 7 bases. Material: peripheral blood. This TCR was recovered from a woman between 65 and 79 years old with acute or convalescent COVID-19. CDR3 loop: CASSPGTETNYGYTF. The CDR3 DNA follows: TGTGCCAGCAGCCCCGGGACAGAGACTAACTATGGCTACACCTTC.